The sequence of this T cell receptor beta chain was determined in a study of chemoradiotherapy in HPV16-positive cancers. Study-level findings and limits: The functional HPV-specific definition rests on just two HPV16-positive patients. In HPV16-positive patients, HPV-responsive T-cell expansion tracked better recurrence-free survival.

Trimming left V 7 bases short and J 0 bases short, with 16 bases between. CDR3 length: 15 residues. Germline V gene data show CDR1 as MNHEY and CDR2 as SMNVEV (reference sequence). Using immunoSEQ multiplex PCR, the repertoire was profiled, and TCRdb retains in-frame clones only, with some absent. Of tens of thousands of clones in the sample, around 88% were seen once. Comments on this clone: The antigen is undetermined.

Material: blood, obtained from a patient who underwent chemoradiotherapy. The chain employs TRBV27 and TRBJ2-7; the D gene is possibly TRBD1 (5 bases). This clonotype was sampled from a human donor with HPV-associated anogenital cancer. The CDR3 nucleotides read TGTGCCAGCAAAGTCGCAAGGGGCTTCTCCTACGAGCAGTACTTC. It is translated as CASKVARGFSYEQYF.